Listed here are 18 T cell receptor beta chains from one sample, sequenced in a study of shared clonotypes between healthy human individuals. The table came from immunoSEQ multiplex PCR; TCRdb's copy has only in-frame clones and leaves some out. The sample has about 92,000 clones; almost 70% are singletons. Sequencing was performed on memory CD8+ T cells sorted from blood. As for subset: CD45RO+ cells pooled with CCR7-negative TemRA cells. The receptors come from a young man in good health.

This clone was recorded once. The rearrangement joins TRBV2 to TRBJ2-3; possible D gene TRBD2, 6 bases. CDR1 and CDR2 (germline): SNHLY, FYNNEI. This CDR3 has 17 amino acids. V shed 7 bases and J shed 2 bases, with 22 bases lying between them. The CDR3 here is CASTRVGVSGYTDTQYF. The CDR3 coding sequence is TGTGCCAGCACCCGGGTCGGAGTTAGCGGCTACACAGATACGCAGTATTTT.

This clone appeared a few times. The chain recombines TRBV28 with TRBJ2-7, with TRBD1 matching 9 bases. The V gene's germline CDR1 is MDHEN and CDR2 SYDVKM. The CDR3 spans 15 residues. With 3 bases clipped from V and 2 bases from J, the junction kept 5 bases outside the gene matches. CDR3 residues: CASSLPGQGPYEQYF. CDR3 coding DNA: TGTGCCAGCAGTTTGCCGGGACAGGGCCCCTACGAGCAGTACTTC.

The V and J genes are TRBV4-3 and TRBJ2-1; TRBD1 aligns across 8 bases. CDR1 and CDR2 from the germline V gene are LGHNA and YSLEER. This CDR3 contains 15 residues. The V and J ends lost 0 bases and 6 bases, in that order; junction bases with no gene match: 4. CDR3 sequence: CASSQDLGTGNEQFF. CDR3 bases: TGCGCCAGCAGCCAAGATCTGGGGACAGGCAATGAGCAGTTCTTC.

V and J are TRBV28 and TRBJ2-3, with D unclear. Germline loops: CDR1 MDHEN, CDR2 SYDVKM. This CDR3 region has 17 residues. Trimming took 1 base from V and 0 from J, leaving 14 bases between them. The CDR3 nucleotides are TGTGCCAGCAGTTTATTCCTCCAGCCCACTAGCACAGATACGCAGTATTTT. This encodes CASSLFLQPTSTDTQYF. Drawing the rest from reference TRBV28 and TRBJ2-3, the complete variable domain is DVKVTQSSRYLVKRTGEKVFLECVQDMDHENMFWYRQDPGLGLRLIYFSYDVKMKEKGDIPEGYSVSREKKERFSLILESASTNQTSMYLCASSLFLQPTSTDTQYFGPGTRLTVL.

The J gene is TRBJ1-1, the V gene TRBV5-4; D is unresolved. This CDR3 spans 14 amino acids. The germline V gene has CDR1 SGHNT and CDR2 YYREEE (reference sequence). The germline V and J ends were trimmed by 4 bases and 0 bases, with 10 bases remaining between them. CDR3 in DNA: TGTGCCAGCAGCCTCAGAAATTTGAACACTGAAGCTTTCTTT. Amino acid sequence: CASSLRNLNTEAFF.

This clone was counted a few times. The CDR3 loop reads CASSLGHNTEAFF. The CDR3 nucleotides are TGTGCCAGCAGCTTAGGACACAACACTGAAGCTTTCTTT. This chain joins TRBV7-2 and TRBJ1-1, with unresolved D. The V gene lost 1 base and the J gene lost 2 bases, with 5 bases spanning the gap. The CDR3 contains 13 residues. CDR1 and CDR2 from the germline V gene are SGHTA and FQGNSA.

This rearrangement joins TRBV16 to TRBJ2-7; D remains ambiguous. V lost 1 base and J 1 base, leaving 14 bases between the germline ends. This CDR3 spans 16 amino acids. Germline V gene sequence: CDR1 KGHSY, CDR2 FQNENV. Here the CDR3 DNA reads TGTGCCAGCAGCCAATTGGACCTGGGCAGGTCCTACGAGCAGTACTTC. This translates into CASSQLDLGRSYEQYF.

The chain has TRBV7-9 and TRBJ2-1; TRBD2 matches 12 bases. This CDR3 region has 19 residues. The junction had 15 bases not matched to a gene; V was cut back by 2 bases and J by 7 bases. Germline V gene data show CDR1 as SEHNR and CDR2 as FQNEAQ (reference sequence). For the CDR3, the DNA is TGTGCCAGCAGCTTACTCAAGCTGACGGGGCTAGCGGGAGGGAATGAGCAGTTCTTC. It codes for CASSLLKLTGLAGGNEQFF. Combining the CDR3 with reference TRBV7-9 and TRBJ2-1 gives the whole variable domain DTGVSQNPRHKITKRGQNVTFRCDPISEHNRLYWYRQTLGQGPEFLTYFQNEAQLEKSRLLSDRFSAERPKGSFSTLEIQRTEQGDSAMYLCASSLLKLTGLAGGNEQFFGPGTRLTVL.

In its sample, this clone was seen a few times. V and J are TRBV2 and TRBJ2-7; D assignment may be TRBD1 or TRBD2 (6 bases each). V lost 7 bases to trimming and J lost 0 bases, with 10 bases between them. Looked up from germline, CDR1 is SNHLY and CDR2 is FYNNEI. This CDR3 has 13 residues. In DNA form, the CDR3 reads TGTGCCAGCATAGGGGGACTCTCCTACGAGCAGTACTTC. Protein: CASIGGLSYEQYF.

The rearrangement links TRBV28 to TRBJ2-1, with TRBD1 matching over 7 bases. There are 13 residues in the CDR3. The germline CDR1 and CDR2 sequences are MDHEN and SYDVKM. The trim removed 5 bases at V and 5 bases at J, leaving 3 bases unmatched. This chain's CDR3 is CASSLGQNNEQFF. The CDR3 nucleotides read TGTGCCAGCAGTCTGGGACAGAACAATGAGCAGTTCTTC.

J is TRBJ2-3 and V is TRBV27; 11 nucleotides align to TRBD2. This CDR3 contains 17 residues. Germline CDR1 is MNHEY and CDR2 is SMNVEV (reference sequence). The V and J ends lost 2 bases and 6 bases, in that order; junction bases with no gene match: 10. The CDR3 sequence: CASSLMTSGIPTDTQYF. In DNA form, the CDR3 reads TGTGCCAGCAGTTTAATGACTAGCGGGATCCCCACGGATACGCAGTATTTT.

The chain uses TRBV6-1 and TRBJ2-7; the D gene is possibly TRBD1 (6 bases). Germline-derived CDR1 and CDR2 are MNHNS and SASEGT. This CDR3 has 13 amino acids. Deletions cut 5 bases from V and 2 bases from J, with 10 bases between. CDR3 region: CASSLGQTYEQYF. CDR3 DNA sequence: TGTGCCAGCAGTCTAGGACAGACCTACGAGCAGTACTTC.

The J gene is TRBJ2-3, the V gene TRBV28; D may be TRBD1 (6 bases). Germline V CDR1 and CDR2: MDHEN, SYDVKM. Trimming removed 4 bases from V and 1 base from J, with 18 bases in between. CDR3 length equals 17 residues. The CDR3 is CASSSSGTQLGTDTQYF. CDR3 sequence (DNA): TGTGCCAGCAGTTCATCCGGGACACAACTCGGCACAGATACGCAGTATTTT.

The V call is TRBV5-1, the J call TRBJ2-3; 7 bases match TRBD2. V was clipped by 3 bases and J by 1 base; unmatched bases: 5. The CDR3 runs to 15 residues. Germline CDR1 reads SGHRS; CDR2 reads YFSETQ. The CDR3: CASSWGGSGTDTQYF. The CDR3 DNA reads TGCGCCAGCAGCTGGGGGGGTAGCGGCACAGATACGCAGTATTTT.

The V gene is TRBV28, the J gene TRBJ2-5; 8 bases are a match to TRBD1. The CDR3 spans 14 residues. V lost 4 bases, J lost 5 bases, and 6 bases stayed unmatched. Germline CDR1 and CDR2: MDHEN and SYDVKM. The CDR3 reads CASSSQGARETQYF. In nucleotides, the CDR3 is TGTGCCAGCAGTTCCCAGGGGGCTCGGGAGACCCAGTACTTC.

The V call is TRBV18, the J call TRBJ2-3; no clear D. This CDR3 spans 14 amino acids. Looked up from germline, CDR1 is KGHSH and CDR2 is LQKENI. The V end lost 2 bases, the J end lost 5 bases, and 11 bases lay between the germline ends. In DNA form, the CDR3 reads TGTGCCAGCTCACCAGATTCTAGACTAGATACGCAGTATTTT. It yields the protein CASSPDSRLDTQYF.

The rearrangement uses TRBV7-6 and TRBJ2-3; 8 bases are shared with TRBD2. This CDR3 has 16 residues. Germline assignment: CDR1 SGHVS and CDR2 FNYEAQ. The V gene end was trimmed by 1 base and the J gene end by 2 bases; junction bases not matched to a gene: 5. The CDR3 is CASSLGAGAYTDTQYF. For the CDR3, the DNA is TGTGCCAGCAGCTTAGGAGCGGGAGCTTACACAGATACGCAGTATTTT.

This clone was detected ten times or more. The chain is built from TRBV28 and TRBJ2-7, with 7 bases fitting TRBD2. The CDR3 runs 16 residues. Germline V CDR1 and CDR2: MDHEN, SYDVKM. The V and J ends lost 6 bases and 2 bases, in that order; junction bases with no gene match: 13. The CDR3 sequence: CASSFLTGRRAYEQYF. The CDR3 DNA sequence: TGTGCCAGCAGCTTCCTGACCGGGAGGAGAGCCTACGAGCAGTACTTC.